This T cell receptor (beta chain) was sequenced for a study of blood T cell repertoires in COVID-19. Overall study: Samples came from the United States, Italy and Spain, spanning acute and convalescent COVID-19. PBMCs, B-cell-depleted T cells, or T cells were the source of the cDNA or gDNA that made up the material.

This CDR3 has 14 amino acids. Germline CDR1 and CDR2: GTSNPN and SVGIG (reference sequence). V was clipped by 4 bases and J by 5 bases, with 17 bases between them. The Seattle site enrolled patients during active infection and followed them longitudinally. Authors' data handling: Amplification of reference gene primers was used by the study to estimate nucleated cell counts. Repertoires were generated with immunoSEQ multiplex PCR, while TCRdb's copy carries only in-frame clones and drops some. V and J calls and clone size are those listed in that table; D and trimming were worked out from the DNA. The sample records 100,000 to 150,000 clones, around nine tenths being singletons.

The V and J genes are TRBV30 and TRBJ2-5, with D possibly TRBD2 on 6 matching bases. Sequenced sample: peripheral blood. The receptor's source is a man aged 45 to 65 with COVID-19, enrolled during active disease. Here the CDR3 reads CAWTGTSPRETQYF. In DNA, the CDR3 is TGTGCCTGGACCGGGACTTCTCCTCGGGAGACCCAGTACTTC. The full variable domain, completed using reference TRBV30 and TRBJ2-5, is SQTIHQWPATLVQPVGSPLSLECTVEGTSNPNLYWYRQAAGRGLQLLFYSVGIGQISSEVPQNLSASRPQDRQFILSSKKLLLSDSGFYLCAWTGTSPRETQYFGPGTRLLVL.